Described below is a single TCR beta chain sequence and its context. This entry comes from a study of blood T cell repertoires in COVID-19. Study in general: COVID-19 samples collected from the United States, Italy and Spain covered acute and convalescent phases. From T cells, B-cell-depleted T cells, or PBMCs came the material, which was cDNA or gDNA.

Original processing methods: Reference gene primers were amplified, and this amplification served to estimate nucleated cell counts. Measured with immunoSEQ multiplex PCR; TCRdb has only the in-frame clones, and not every one. That table is the source of V, J and clone size, and D and trimming were worked out from the DNA. The sample records over 100,000 clones, over 80% being singletons. The junction had 3 bases not matched to a gene; V was cut back by 5 bases and J by 3 bases. This CDR3 is built from 14 residues. The germline V gene encodes CDR1 LNHDA and CDR2 SQIVND (reference sequence). V is TRBV19 and J is TRBJ1-4; 7 bases fit TRBD1. Sequenced: peripheral blood. The sequence came from a woman aged 70 to 79 with acute or convalescent COVID-19. This chain's CDR3 is CASSLGTANEKLFF. For the CDR3, the DNA is TGTGCCAGTAGTCTAGGGACAGCTAATGAAAAACTGTTTTTT.